This entry describes one T cell receptor beta chain. The data derive from a study of CD8 T cells in Susac syndrome. Trimming shortened V by 6 bases and J by 0 bases, and 16 bases separated the two germline ends. The CDR3 has 16 residues. The RNA, roughly 0.5 to 1 ug, was put through reverse transcription using random hexamers. TCRdb re-analysed the immunoSEQ multiplex PCR reads in MiXCR, keeping a single row per CDR3 protein. The table records about 25,000 distinct CDR3 sequences, roughly 92% of them present only once. Sequencing of TCR beta was performed on blood CD8+ and CD4+ T cells. The chain employs TRBV12-3 or TRBV12-4 and TRBJ2-3; no definite D call. This TCR derives from a human donor in good health. Sequenced input: CD8+ T cells from PBMCs. CDR3: CASSFKISTSTDTQYF. CDR3 sequence (DNA): TGTGCCAGCAGCTTCAAAATTAGTACTAGCACAGATACGCAGTATTTT.